Below, one T cell receptor beta chain is given with its context. The antigen remains undetermined. This sample was included in a study of human T cells and chemical hapten exposure. This CDR3 region has 16 residues. Looked up from germline, CDR1 is DFQATT and CDR2 is SNEGSKA (reference sequence). The germline V and J ends were trimmed by 0 bases and 2 bases, with 17 bases remaining between them. Regarding the study as a whole: Versus controls, expanded TCRs had significantly more large CDR3 similarity clusters.

One entry per CDR3 protein results from TCRdb running MiXCR on the RACE reads. The table has some 89,000 distinct CDR3 sequences, roughly 27% seen once. Described time point: patch test 3, about 24 weeks after DPC sensitization. Described treatment: therapeutic diphenylcyclopropenone sensitization with weekly scalp DPC. Those who donated were patients with alopecia, 18 to 70 years of age, and suitable for DPC. The receptor was isolated from a man aged 35-49 years with alopecia areata. Some clones in this sample may be carry-over from other donors' samples. The V call is TRBV20-1, the J call TRBJ2-7; possible D gene TRBD1, 6 bases. The source was whole blood, collected in connection with sensitization to the hapten diphenylcyclopropenone (DPC). CDR3 bases: TGCAGTGCTAGAGATCGGGGTGGACAGCGCCCCTACGAGCAGTACTTC. Translated: CSARDRGGQRPYEQYF.